Listed here is a single T cell receptor beta chain. No cognate antigen has been identified for it. Nothing much larger sits one base from this clone, and base qualities are not available. Other DNA sequences of this sample code for an identical CDR3. Each donor gave one peripheral blood draw, averaging approximately 110 mL, which was collected into heparinised tubes. Using a panel that included CD45RO, CCR7, CD25, CD127, CD95 and CD27, naive, central memory, regulatory and stem cell-like memory CD4+ T cells were sorted on a BD FACSAria II. A purity above 98% was achieved for all sorted populations. Right away, PBMCs were isolated by Lymphoprep density gradient centrifugation and were stained directly, with no culture step. So that batch effects would be minimized, each experiment stained and sorted samples in pairs, pairing one healthy donor with one patient. All of the isolated RNA was reverse transcribed with the High Capacity cDNA Reverse Transcription Kit, so expressed TCRB transcripts were sequenced. Deep immunoSEQ sequencing was applied to naive, central memory and regulatory T cell samples, giving an average of approximately 4 million total reads per sample. Sorted cells were lysed in RLT buffer and RNA was extracted with DNase-treated RNeasy Micro or Mini kits, depending on cell number. To prevent cross-contamination, each cell subset was processed individually, whereas patient and healthy donor samples were processed jointly. Using the immunoSEQ multiplex PCR, TCRB sequences were amplified from cDNA into 87-bp fragments spanning the CDR3 region. Amplicons were sequenced on the Illumina HiSeq platform. In the paper's pipeline: PCR bias was computationally corrected using synthetic template baselines, reads within Hamming distance 2 were collapsed, and singletons that could not be merged were discarded. By aligning reads against IMGT, V, D and J genes, CDR3 length, and insertions or deletions at six rearrangement sites were assigned. Clonotype counts were normalized to sorted cell number within each subset before computing true diversity and Gini coefficients with the tcR R package. The overlap coefficient, calculated on TCRB nucleotide sequences, was used to measure repertoire sharing. Out-of-frame TCRB sequences from naive cells were analyzed to stand in for the pre-selection repertoire. In TCRdb, the immuneACCESS table is reduced to in-frame sequences with V and J assigned. These tables do not hold every clone; where another copy was compared, an unresolved V gene accounts for under half, and the others remain unexplained. V and J calls and clone size are as listed in that table; D and trimming were resolved from the DNA. This sample is represented by about 900,000 clones; 15% to 20% of them were singletons. The top ten clones comprise 0.023% of the sample.

This entry comes from a study of beta chain features in type 1 diabetes (dated by TCRdb to between 2017 and 2018). Background for the entire study: No differences in mean age, gender distribution, total cell number or subset yield were found between patients and healthy donors. Regulatory and stem cell-like memory subsets were obtained from only 8 patients and roughly 8 healthy donors, while naive and central memory subsets were obtained from all 30 or so donors. A total of about 110,000,000 sorted cells were examined across all samples, and a strong correlation was observed between cell number per subset and RNA yield. In the study, TCRB repertoires of sorted circulating CD4+ T cell subsets from recently diagnosed type 1 diabetes patients were compared with those of matched healthy donors.

General conclusions and limits of the study: Shorter templates might have been favored by PCR, but patient and control samples were amplified and corrected together, so both groups would have been affected equally by any skew. Because cDNA was sequenced instead of genomic DNA, activated cells with high expression could be over-represented, although the groups did not differ in activation or CD3 levels. At VDJ recombination sites, patients with type 1 diabetes made fewer insertions and deleted more nucleotides, a pattern implying thymic rearrangement abnormalities. In all four CD4+ subsets, TCRB CDR3 length was moderately but significantly shorter in type 1 diabetes patients. Because the HLA sub-analyses included only small numbers of individuals, any influence of HLA type on TCRB rearrangement was left unresolved. Naive, central memory and regulatory TCRB repertoires appeared to be more similar among patients than among healthy donors.

Sequenced sample: naive CD4+ T cells from blood. In light of the paper, this sample's cell subset or site label describes: true naive CD4+ T cells. The source is a woman under 30 in good health.

CDR3 loop: CASSRLAGRNEQFF. Read as DNA, the sequence is TGTGCCAGCAGTCGACTAGCGGGACGGAATGAGCAGTTCTTC. The sequence links TRBV7-2 to TRBJ2-1, with 11 bases matching TRBD2. The V end gives up 6 bases and the J end 7 bases, leaving 5 bases in the junction not matched to a gene. The germline V gene provides CDR1 SGHTA and CDR2 FQGNSA. Inclusive of the bounding cysteine and phenylalanine, the CDR3 is 14 residues long. The DNA shown is the 42-base CDR3, in frame from base 1.